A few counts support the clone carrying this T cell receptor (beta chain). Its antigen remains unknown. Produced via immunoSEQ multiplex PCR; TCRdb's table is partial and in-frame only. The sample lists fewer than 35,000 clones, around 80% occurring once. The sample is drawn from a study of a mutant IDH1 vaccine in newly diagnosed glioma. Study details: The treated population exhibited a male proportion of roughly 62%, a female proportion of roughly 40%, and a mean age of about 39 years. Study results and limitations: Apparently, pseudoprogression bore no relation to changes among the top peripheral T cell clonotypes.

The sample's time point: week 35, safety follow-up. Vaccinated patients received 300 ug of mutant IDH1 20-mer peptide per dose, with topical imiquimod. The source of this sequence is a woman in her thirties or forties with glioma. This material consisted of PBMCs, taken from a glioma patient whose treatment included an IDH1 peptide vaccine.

The CDR3 region is CASSLAGTGSTEAFF. In DNA form, the CDR3 reads TGCGCCAGCAGCCTAGCCGGGACAGGGAGCACTGAAGCTTTCTTT. V and J are TRBV4-1 and TRBJ1-1; TRBD1 matches 9 bases. The J segment lost 4 bases and the V segment lost 4 bases, leaving 7 bases of the junction unmatched. The CDR3 runs 15 residues. Germline CDR1 MGHRA, CDR2 YSYEKL.